The 13 T cell receptor beta chains given below trace back to one sample, sequenced in a study of OX40 agonist ivuxolimab in advanced cancers. Sequencing used immunoSEQ multiplex PCR; TCRdb keeps in-frame clones, though not all of them. The table has 50,000 to 70,000 clones, approximately 81% seen once; the top ten hold under 3%. The sequences come from CD4+ or CD8+ T cells sorted from blood, collected in a trial of the OX40 agonist ivuxolimab. The receptors were gathered from an adult with an advanced solid tumor such as melanoma, head and neck, liver or kidney cancer.

The chain links TRBV5-5 to TRBJ1-4; D is unclear. From germline, CDR1 is SGHKS and CDR2 YYEKEE (reference sequence). The CDR3 loop spans 13 amino acids. V was trimmed by 4 bases and J by 5 bases, leaving 9 bases between them. CDR3 residues: CASSPAVNEKLFF. For the CDR3, the DNA is TGTGCCAGCAGCCCTGCCGTCAATGAAAAACTGTTTTTT.

The rearrangement joins TRBV29-1 to TRBJ2-7; a possible D gene is TRBD1 (5 bases). Germline-derived CDR1 and CDR2 are SQVTM and ANQGSEA. V shed 6 bases and J shed 2 bases, with 14 bases lying between them. The CDR3 consists of 13 residues. CDR3 residues: CSVLTGSPYEQYF. CDR3 nucleotides: TGCAGCGTCTTAACAGGTTCTCCCTACGAGCAGTACTTC.

This clone turned up a few times. The V gene is TRBV9, the J gene TRBJ1-1, with D unclear. The CDR3 length is 13 residues. From germline, CDR1 is SGDLS and CDR2 YYNGEE. Deletions cut 0 bases from V and 0 bases from J, with 3 bases between. CDR3 region: CASSVEMNTEAFF. The CDR3, as DNA: TGTGCCAGCAGCGTAGAGATGAACACTGAAGCTTTCTTT.

The chain has TRBV19 and TRBJ1-5, with D unresolved. Germline values: CDR1 LNHDA, CDR2 SQIVND (reference sequence). The germline V and J ends were trimmed by 1 base and 7 bases, with 5 bases remaining between them. This CDR3 has 12 amino acids. This chain's CDR3 is CASSIAGQPQHF. The CDR3 coding sequence is TGTGCCAGTAGTATAGCGGGACAGCCCCAGCATTTT.

V is TRBV5-4 and J is TRBJ2-3; 10 bases map to TRBD2. After removal of 1 base from V and 4 bases from J, the junction contained 3 bases not matched to a gene. CDR3 size: 15 residues. CDR1 and CDR2 (germline): SGHNT, YYREEE (reference sequence). CDR3 in amino acids: CASSLKSGGADTQYF. CDR3 coding DNA: TGTGCCAGCAGCTTGAAAAGCGGGGGGGCAGATACGCAGTATTTT.

This clone was observed a few times. The chain carries TRBV5-1 and TRBJ2-5; D may be TRBD2 (6 bases). Germline loops: CDR1 SGHRS, CDR2 YFSETQ. V lost 0 bases and J 2 bases, leaving 14 bases between the germline ends. This CDR3 is 16 amino acids long. CDR3 sequence reads: CASSLASSVEQETQYF. CDR3 in DNA: TGCGCCAGCAGCTTGGCTTCTAGCGTTGAACAAGAGACCCAGTACTTC.

The chain uses TRBV5-1 and TRBJ1-4, with a weak D call TRBD1 (5 bases). The germline CDR1 and CDR2 sequences are SGHRS and YFSETQ. The CDR3 covers 14 residues. Trimming stripped 3 bases from V and 7 bases from J, with 13 bases between. The CDR3 DNA reads TGCGCCAGCAGCTGGGGAGAGAGGGGTGAAAAACTGTTTTTT. Protein: CASSWGERGEKLFF.

This chain uses TRBV19 with TRBJ2-3; 10 bases fit TRBD2. The ends lost 10 bases at V and 2 bases at J; junction bases unmatched: 15. CDR3 length: 17 residues. Looked up from germline, CDR1 is LNHDA and CDR2 is SQIVND (reference sequence). The CDR3 DNA follows: TGTGCCACCCAGAATGGGGCTAGCGGGGGATACACAGATACGCAGTATTTT. It is translated as CATQNGASGGYTDTQYF.

This chain uses TRBV4-1 with TRBJ2-7, with D tentatively TRBD1 or TRBD2 (6 bases each). Between the trimmed V and J ends, which lost 0 bases and 9 bases, there was a span of 18 bases. The germline V gene has CDR1 MGHRA and CDR2 YSYEKL. The CDR3 length is 15 residues. CDR3 DNA: TGCGCCAGCAGCCAAGATAGTCAAGGGGGGCGTTGGCAGTACTTC. Its protein product is CASSQDSQGGRWQYF.

The chain joins TRBV30 to TRBJ2-1; TRBD2 matches at 14 bases. The germline gives CDR1 GTSNPN, CDR2 SVGIG (reference sequence). The CDR3 sequence is 18 residues long. After removal of 2 bases from V and 0 bases from J, the junction contained 6 bases not matched to a gene. In DNA form, the CDR3 reads TGTGCCTGGAGTCACGGACTAGCGGGAGGTTACTCCTACAATGAGCAGTTCTTC. Translating it yields CAWSHGLAGGYSYNEQFF.

The chain employs TRBV14 and TRBJ2-1; 10 positions match TRBD2. V shed 1 base, J shed 9 bases, and the junction held 6 bases outside the gene matches. CDR1 is SGHDN, CDR2 FVKESK, per germline. The CDR3 runs to 15 residues. CDR3 sequence reads: CASSQGLAGVGEQFF. The DNA of the CDR3 is TGTGCCAGCAGCCAAGGGCTAGCGGGAGTCGGTGAGCAGTTCTTC.

V and J are TRBV27 and TRBJ2-5; 15 bases map to TRBD2. The V gene end was trimmed by 4 bases and the J gene end by 3 bases; junction bases not matched to a gene: 6. The CDR3 is made up of 17 amino acids. Germline values: CDR1 MNHEY, CDR2 SMNVEV (reference sequence). CDR3 coding DNA: TGTGCCAGCAGTTCTGGACTAGCGGGGGGGATGGAAGAGACCCAGTACTTC. This codes for CASSSGLAGGMEETQYF.

The chain uses TRBV4-2 and TRBJ1-1; possibly TRBD1 for D (5 bases). The CDR3 contains 14 residues. V was trimmed by 0 bases and J by 7 bases, leaving 12 bases between them. Germline CDR1 reads LGHNA; CDR2 reads YNFKEQ. This CDR3 reads CASSQDREGREAFF. The CDR3, as DNA: TGTGCCAGCAGCCAAGATCGGGAGGGGCGTGAAGCTTTCTTT.